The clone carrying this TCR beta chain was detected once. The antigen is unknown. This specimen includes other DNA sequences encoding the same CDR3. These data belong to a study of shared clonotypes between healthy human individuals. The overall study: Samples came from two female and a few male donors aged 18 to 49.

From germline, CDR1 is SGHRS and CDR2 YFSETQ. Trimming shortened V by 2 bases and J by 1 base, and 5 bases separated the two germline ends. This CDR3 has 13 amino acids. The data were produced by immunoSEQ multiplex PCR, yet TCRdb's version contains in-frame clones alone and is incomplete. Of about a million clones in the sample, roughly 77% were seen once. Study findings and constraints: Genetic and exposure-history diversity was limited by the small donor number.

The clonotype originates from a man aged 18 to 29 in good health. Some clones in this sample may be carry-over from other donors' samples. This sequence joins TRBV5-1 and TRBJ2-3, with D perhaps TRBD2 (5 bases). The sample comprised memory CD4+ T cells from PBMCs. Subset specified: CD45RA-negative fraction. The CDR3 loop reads CASSFGGTDTQYF. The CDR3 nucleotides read TGCGCCAGCAGCTTCGGGGGCACAGATACGCAGTATTTT.